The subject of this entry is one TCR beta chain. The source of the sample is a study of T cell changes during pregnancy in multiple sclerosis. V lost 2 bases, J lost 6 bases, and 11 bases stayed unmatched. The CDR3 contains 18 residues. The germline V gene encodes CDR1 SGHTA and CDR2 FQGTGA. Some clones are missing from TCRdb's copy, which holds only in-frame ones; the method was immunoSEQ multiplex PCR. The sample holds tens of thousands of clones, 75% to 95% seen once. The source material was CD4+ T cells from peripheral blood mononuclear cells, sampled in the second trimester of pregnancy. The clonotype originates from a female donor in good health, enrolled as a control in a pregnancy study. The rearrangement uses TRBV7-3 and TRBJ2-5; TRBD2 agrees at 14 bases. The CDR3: CASSLLPPTSGGAQTQYF. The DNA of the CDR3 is TGTGCCAGCAGCTTATTACCCCCGACTAGCGGGGGGGCCCAGACCCAGTACTTC.